The 24 T cell receptor beta chains below all came from one sample that was sequenced in a study of blood T cell repertoires in COVID-19 (dated by TCRdb to about 2020). The protocol used for the library was the immunoSEQ multiplex PCR assay. TCRdb limited this immuneACCESS table to in-frame rearrangements with V and J called. A share of clones is missing; checked studies link under half to unresolved V genes, and the rest is unexplained. Here the sample has 150,000 to 180,000 clones; approximately 80% occur a single time. Approximately 30% of the sample belongs to the ten largest clones. The sequenced sample consisted of peripheral blood. The receptor source for this set is a woman aged 60-70 years with acute or convalescent COVID-19.

The rearrangement uses TRBV10-3 and TRBJ1-5; tentatively, D is TRBD1 (6 bases). The CDR3 contains 12 residues. V lost 10 bases to trimming and J lost 5 bases, with 12 bases between them. Germline assignment: CDR1 ENHRY and CDR2 SYGVKD. The CDR3 DNA is TGTGCCAGCCGGACAGATGATCAGCCCCAGCATTTT. Amino acid sequence: CASRTDDQPQHF.

The chain employs TRBV6-5 and TRBJ1-2; 8 positions match TRBD1. Germline-derived CDR1 and CDR2 are MNHEY and SVGAGI. Trimming removed 6 bases from V and 0 bases from J; junction bases left unmatched: 3. The CDR3 is 14 residues long. The chain's CDR3 is CASRGTGSNYGYTF. The CDR3 DNA is TGTGCCAGCAGGGGGACAGGATCTAACTATGGCTACACCTTC.

This chain uses TRBV9 with TRBJ2-3; maybe TRBD1 (6 bases). The V gene's germline CDR1 is SGDLS and CDR2 YYNGEE. This CDR3 contains 13 residues. The V and J ends lost 6 bases and 2 bases respectively, with 10 bases between them. In DNA, the CDR3 is TGTGCCAGCAAGGGGACAAACACAGATACGCAGTATTTT. Amino acid sequence: CASKGTNTDTQYF.

J is TRBJ2-5 and V is TRBV5-4; maybe TRBD1 (6 bases). The CDR3 loop spans 14 amino acids. CDR1 and CDR2 from the germline V gene are SGHNT and YYREEE (reference sequence). The V and J ends lost 10 bases and 5 bases respectively, with 21 bases between them. CDR3 sequence: CASNRGQTVETQYF. The CDR3 bases are TGTGCCTCCAACCGCGGACAGACGGTGGAGACCCAGTACTTC.

The chain joins TRBV30 to TRBJ1-1; TRBD1 is a possible D gene (5 bases). Trimming stripped 2 bases from V and 8 bases from J, with 9 bases between. CDR3 length: 11 residues. The germline V gene encodes CDR1 GTSNPN and CDR2 SVGIG (reference sequence). For the CDR3, the DNA is TGTGCCTGGAGTTTCCGGGGGGAAGCTTTCTTT. Translating gives CAWSFRGEAFF.

The chain uses TRBV19 and TRBJ2-5; 14 nucleotides line up with TRBD2. CDR3 size: 17 residues. Losses at the gene ends were 3 bases for V and 1 base for J; bases not matched to a gene: 4. From germline, CDR1 is LNHDA and CDR2 SQIVND (reference sequence). The CDR3, as DNA: TGTGCCAGTAGTATCCGGACTAGCGGGGGGCTCCAAGAGACCCAGTACTTC. This gives the protein CASSIRTSGGLQETQYF.

The chain employs TRBV7-3 and TRBJ1-6; TRBD1 matches at 8 bases. Germline CDR1 reads SGHTA; CDR2 reads FQGTGA. The CDR3 spans 14 residues. The J segment lost 9 bases and the V segment lost 4 bases, leaving 5 bases of the junction unmatched. The CDR3 here is CASSSQGAGSPLHF. CDR3 in DNA: TGTGCCAGCAGCTCCCAGGGGGCCGGTTCACCCCTCCACTTT.

With respect to this clone: This sample also contains other DNA sequences that code for the same CDR3. V gene TRBV12-3 or TRBV12-4 combines with J gene TRBJ1-5; D remains ambiguous. Trimming shortened V by 6 bases and J by 3 bases, and 9 bases separated the two germline ends. This CDR3 comprises 13 residues. The CDR3 DNA reads TGTGCCAGCAGCCCGGGGATCAATCAGCCCCAGCATTTT. Translation: CASSPGINQPQHF.

This clone came up a few times. The chain carries TRBV30 and TRBJ1-1, with D possibly matching TRBD1 (5 bases). V lost 0 bases, J lost 8 bases, and 16 bases lay in between. The CDR3 length is 14 residues. Per germline, CDR1 GTSNPN and CDR2 SVGIG (reference sequence). The CDR3 region is CAWSVGGPSGEAFF. CDR3 nucleotide sequence: TGTGCCTGGAGTGTCGGGGGACCTTCGGGGGAAGCTTTCTTT.

The chain is built from TRBV19 and TRBJ1-6; 8 nucleotides match TRBD1. The CDR3 covers 15 residues. CDR1 is LNHDA, CDR2 SQIVND, per germline (reference sequence). Trimming took 3 bases from V and 8 from J; bases not matched to a gene: 6. The DNA for the CDR3 is TGTGCCAGTAGTATTCGACAGGGGAGTTATTCACCCCTCCACTTT. Protein sequence: CASSIRQGSYSPLHF.

This clone was observed a handful of times. The J gene is TRBJ1-2, the V gene TRBV3-1 (or the pseudogene TRBV3-2); the D gene is possibly TRBD1 (5 bases). The V gene's germline CDR1 is LGHDT and CDR2 YNNKEL (reference sequence). V lost 0 bases and J lost 5, with 16 bases in between. The CDR3 consists of 16 residues. The CDR3 DNA reads TGTGCCAGCAGCCAAGATCCCGCAGGGAATAGGTATGGCTACACCTTC. Its translation is CASSQDPAGNRYGYTF.

The chain couples TRBV24-1 to TRBJ2-1; 12 nucleotides match TRBD2. Germline V gene sequence: CDR1 KGHDR, CDR2 SFDVKD. The V and J ends lost 4 bases and 1 base, in that order; junction bases with no gene match: 10. The CDR3 contains 19 residues. The CDR3 loop reads CATSDPTSGGLHSYNEQFF. CDR3 coding DNA: TGTGCCACCAGTGACCCCACTAGCGGGGGGCTCCATTCCTACAATGAGCAGTTCTTC.

The chain joins TRBV2 to TRBJ1-1; D is unresolved. With 6 bases removed from V and 1 base from J, the gap between germline ends came to 9 bases. The CDR3 runs 13 residues. Per germline, CDR1 SNHLY and CDR2 FYNNEI. CDR3 in amino acids: CASRSNWNTEAFF. The DNA for the CDR3 is TGTGCCAGCAGATCCAATTGGAACACTGAAGCTTTCTTT.

This clone showed up just once. The chain is built from TRBV28 and TRBJ1-5, with D tentatively TRBD1 (6 bases). Germline V gene sequence: CDR1 MDHEN, CDR2 SYDVKM. V was pared by 6 bases and J by 1 base, with 7 bases between. This CDR3 is built from 13 residues. The CDR3, as DNA: TGTGCCAGCAGGCAGGGGAGCAATCAGCCCCAGCATTTT. Its protein is CASRQGSNQPQHF.

CDR3 loop: CASSLEAGGPNEQFF. The CDR3 DNA sequence: TGTGCCAGCAGCTTAGAAGCGGGGGGGCCGAATGAGCAGTTCTTC. The chain is built from TRBV7-6 and TRBJ2-1; 10 bases fit TRBD2. CDR1 and CDR2 (germline): SGHVS, FNYEAQ. This CDR3 contains 15 residues. The V gene end was trimmed by 1 base and the J gene end by 7 bases; junction bases not matched to a gene: 4.

The gene calls are TRBV5-4 and TRBJ1-2; a possible D gene is TRBD1 (6 bases). The V end was cut by 5 bases, the J end by 8 bases, with 16 bases between. CDR3 size: 13 residues. Germline CDR1 reads SGHNT; CDR2 reads YYREEE (reference sequence). Written as DNA, the CDR3 is TGTGCCAGCAGTTTCGCAGGGGCTGGGGGCTACACCTTC. Its protein is CASSFAGAGGYTF.

This clone turned up a few times. The chain uses TRBV5-8 and TRBJ1-6; D gene unclear. Trimming cost V 6 bases and J 5 bases, with 15 bases left between them. The CDR3 runs to 15 residues. Germline CDR1 reads SGHTS; CDR2 reads YDEGEE. The CDR3 reads CASIPAGADNSPLHF. Here the CDR3 DNA reads TGTGCCAGCATCCCCGCGGGTGCGGATAATTCACCCCTCCACTTT.

This chain connects TRBV5-4 to TRBJ1-2; D perhaps matches TRBD1 (5 bases). The ends were cut back, 1 base at V and 6 bases at J, with 13 bases in the middle. Per the germline V gene, CDR1 is SGHNT and CDR2 is YYREEE (reference sequence). CDR3 size: 14 residues. CDR3 region: CASSLWEGNHGYTF. Written as DNA, the CDR3 is TGTGCCAGCAGCTTGTGGGAGGGGAACCATGGCTACACCTTC.

The chain employs TRBV2 and TRBJ1-5, with no clear D. Germline CDR1 SNHLY, CDR2 FYNNEI. The V gene lost 3 bases and the J gene lost 4 bases, with 10 bases spanning the gap. This CDR3 is 14 amino acids long. In DNA, the CDR3 is TGTGCCAGCAGTGACCGCCAGTTAAATCAGCCCCAGCATTTT. Translated, it gives CASSDRQLNQPQHF.

CDR3 bases: TGTGCCAGCAGCTTAACCTCACGACTAGCGGGGGGCAATGAGCAGTTCTTC. It yields the protein CASSLTSRLAGGNEQFF. This rearrangement joins TRBV7-3 to TRBJ2-1; 13 bases are a match to TRBD2. This CDR3 has 17 amino acids. With V trimmed by 0 bases and J by 6 bases, 5 bases remained unmatched. In germline, CDR1 is SGHTA, CDR2 FQGTGA.

The genes are TRBV24-1 and TRBJ2-3, with TRBD2 as a possible D gene (6 bases). This CDR3 comprises 14 residues. Germline V CDR1 and CDR2: KGHDR, SFDVKD. Trimming shortened V by 4 bases and J by 2 bases, and 9 bases separated the two germline ends. The CDR3 reads CATSEAGITDTQYF. The CDR3 bases are TGTGCCACCAGTGAGGCGGGGATCACAGATACGCAGTATTTT.

There are a few counts of this clone. The chain has TRBV30 and TRBJ1-1; 10 nucleotides line up with TRBD1. V gave up 7 bases and J gave up 5 bases; unmatched junction bases: 10. CDR1 and CDR2 (germline): GTSNPN, SVGIG (reference sequence). The CDR3 extends over 14 amino acids. The CDR3 DNA reads TGTGCCTCCGAGGGACAGGGGCTTTCTACTGAAGCTTTCTTT. It yields the protein CASEGQGLSTEAFF.

This chain uses TRBV4-1 with TRBJ2-5, with D unclear. Germline V lookup: CDR1 MGHRA, CDR2 YSYEKL. Trimming removed 3 bases from V and 1 base from J, with 9 bases in between. The CDR3 is made up of 14 amino acids. CDR3 sequence reads: CASSHPWAQETQYF. The CDR3 nucleotides read TGCGCCAGCAGCCACCCCTGGGCCCAAGAGACCCAGTACTTC.

This clone was recorded a few times. This rearrangement joins TRBV11-2 to TRBJ2-3; 9 bases are a match to TRBD2. The CDR3 has 18 residues. The germline V gene has CDR1 SGHAT and CDR2 FQNNGV. V was pared by 1 base and J by 1 base, with 9 bases of the junction left unmatched. This CDR3 is CASSLVAGGPSGTDTQYF. CDR3 sequence (DNA): TGTGCCAGCAGCTTAGTTGCGGGGGGGCCGTCCGGCACAGATACGCAGTATTTT.